Below, one T cell receptor beta chain is given with its context. Other nucleotide sequences from this sample produce the same CDR3. This sample is part of a study of graft-versus-host responses after intestinal transplantation. The CDR3 has 15 amino acids. Germline loops: CDR1 MNHEY, CDR2 SMNVEV (reference sequence). Trimming pared 6 bases from V and 0 bases from J, leaving 12 bases between. The authors processed graft tissue to release intraepithelial and lamina propria lymphocytes. Some clones are missing from TCRdb's copy, which holds only in-frame ones; the method was immunoSEQ multiplex PCR. The sample lists 15,000 to 20,000 clones; 75% to 85% were seen once.

The sequences come from ileum tissue, collected 104 days after intestinal transplant. V and J are TRBV27 and TRBJ2-1; D is possibly TRBD1 (6 bases). This sequence was found in a human patient who received an intestinal transplant, so some T cells may come from the graft donor. The chain's CDR3 is CASSFDRNSYNEQFF. CDR3 bases: TGTGCCAGCAGCTTCGACAGGAACTCCTACAATGAGCAGTTCTTC.